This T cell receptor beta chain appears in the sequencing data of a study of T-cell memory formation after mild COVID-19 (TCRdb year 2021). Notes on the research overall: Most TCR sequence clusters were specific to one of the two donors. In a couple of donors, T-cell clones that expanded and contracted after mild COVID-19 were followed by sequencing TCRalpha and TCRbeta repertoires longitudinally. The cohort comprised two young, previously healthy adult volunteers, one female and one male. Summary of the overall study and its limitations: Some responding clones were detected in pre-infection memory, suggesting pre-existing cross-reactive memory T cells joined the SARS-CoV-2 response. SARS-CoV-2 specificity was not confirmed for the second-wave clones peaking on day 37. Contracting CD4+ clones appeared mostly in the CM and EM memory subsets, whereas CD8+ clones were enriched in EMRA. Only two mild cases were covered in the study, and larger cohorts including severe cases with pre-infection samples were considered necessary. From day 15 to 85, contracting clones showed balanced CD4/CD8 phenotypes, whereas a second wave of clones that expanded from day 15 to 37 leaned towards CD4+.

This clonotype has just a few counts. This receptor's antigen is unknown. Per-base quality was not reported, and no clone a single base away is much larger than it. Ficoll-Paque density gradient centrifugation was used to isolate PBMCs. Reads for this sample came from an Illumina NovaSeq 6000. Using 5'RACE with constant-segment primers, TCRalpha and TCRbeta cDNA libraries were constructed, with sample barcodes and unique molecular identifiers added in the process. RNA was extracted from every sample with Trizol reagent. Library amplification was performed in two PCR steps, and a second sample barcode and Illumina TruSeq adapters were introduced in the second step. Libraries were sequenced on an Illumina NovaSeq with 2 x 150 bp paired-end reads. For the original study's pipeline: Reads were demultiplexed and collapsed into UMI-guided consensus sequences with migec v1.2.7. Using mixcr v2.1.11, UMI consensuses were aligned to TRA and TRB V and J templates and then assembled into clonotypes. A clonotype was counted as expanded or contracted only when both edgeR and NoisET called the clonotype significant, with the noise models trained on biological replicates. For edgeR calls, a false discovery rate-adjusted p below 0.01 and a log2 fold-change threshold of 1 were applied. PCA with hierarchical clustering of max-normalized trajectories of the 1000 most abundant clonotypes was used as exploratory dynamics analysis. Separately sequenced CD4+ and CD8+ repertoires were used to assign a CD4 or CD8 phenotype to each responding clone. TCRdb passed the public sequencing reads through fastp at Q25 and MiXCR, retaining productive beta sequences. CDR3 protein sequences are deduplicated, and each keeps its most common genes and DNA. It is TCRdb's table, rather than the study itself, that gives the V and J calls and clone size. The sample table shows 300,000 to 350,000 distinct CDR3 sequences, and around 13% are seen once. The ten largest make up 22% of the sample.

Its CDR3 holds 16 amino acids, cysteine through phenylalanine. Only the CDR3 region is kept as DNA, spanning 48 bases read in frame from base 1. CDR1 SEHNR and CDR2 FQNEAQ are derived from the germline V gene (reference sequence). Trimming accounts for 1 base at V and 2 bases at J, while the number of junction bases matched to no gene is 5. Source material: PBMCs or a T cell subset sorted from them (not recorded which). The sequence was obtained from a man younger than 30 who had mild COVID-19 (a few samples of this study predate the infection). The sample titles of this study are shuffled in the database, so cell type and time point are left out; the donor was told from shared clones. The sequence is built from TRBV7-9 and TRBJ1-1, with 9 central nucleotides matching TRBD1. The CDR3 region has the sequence CASSLVVTGGNTEAFF. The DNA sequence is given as TGTGCCAGCAGCTTAGTCGTTACAGGGGGCAACACTGAAGCTTTCTTT. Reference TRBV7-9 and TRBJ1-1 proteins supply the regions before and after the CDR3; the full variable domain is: DTGVSQNPRHKITKRGQNVTFRCDPISEHNRLYWYRQTLGQGPEFLTYFQNEAQLEKSRLLSDRFSAERPKGSFSTLEIQRTEQGDSAMYLCASSLVVTGGNTEAFFGQGTRLTVV.